The clone carrying this T cell receptor (beta chain) was recorded a few times. Its antigen is currently unknown. The data stem from a study of T cells in Graves' hyperthyroidism and ophthalmopathy. Study-level findings and limits: Model-based prediction identified ophthalmopathy a median 6.5 months prior to its onset. Blood also showed most of the thyroid clonotypes that were expanded above 0.001.

CDR3 size: 13 residues. CDR1 and CDR2 (germline): SQVTM, ANQGSEA. Trimming took 7 bases from V and 2 from J; bases not matched to a gene: 3. RNA transcripts gave rise to amplified TCR beta CDR3 regions. TCR CDR3 underwent first-round RT-PCR with the HTBI primer set. A single record per CDR3 protein comes from TCRdb applying MiXCR to the multiplex PCR reads. The sample lists around 500,000 distinct CDR3 sequences, 14% occurring once. Hyperthyroidism was newly diagnosed in patients aged 18 to 65 (duration under 2 months). Sequencing input: blood. The sequence came from a middle-aged woman with Graves' hyperthyroidism. The chain joins TRBV29-1 to TRBJ1-2; 11 bases are a match to TRBD1. This chain's CDR3 is CSAGQGANYGYTF. The CDR3 bases are TGCAGCGCCGGACAGGGGGCCAACTATGGCTACACCTTC.